The sequence of this T cell receptor beta chain was determined in a study of cytomegalovirus exposure and HLA in healthy donors. Primers: 60 Vbeta forward and 13 Jbeta reverse. The protocol was immunoSEQ multiplex PCR, while the TCRdb copy is restricted to in-frame clones and leaves out a portion. Here the sample spans 40,000 to 55,000 clones, roughly 76% being singletons. This CDR3 region has 13 residues. V was clipped by 8 bases and J by 3 bases; unmatched bases: 5. Germline V CDR1 and CDR2: SNHLY, FYNNEI. This clonotype was sampled from a woman aged 40 to 50 in good health and CMV-seropositive. The specimen was PBMCs. This rearrangement joins TRBV2 to TRBJ2-3, with 7 bases that match TRBD2. The CDR3 protein is CASGGGVTDTQYF. In DNA, the CDR3 is TGTGCCAGCGGCGGGGGAGTTACAGATACGCAGTATTTT.